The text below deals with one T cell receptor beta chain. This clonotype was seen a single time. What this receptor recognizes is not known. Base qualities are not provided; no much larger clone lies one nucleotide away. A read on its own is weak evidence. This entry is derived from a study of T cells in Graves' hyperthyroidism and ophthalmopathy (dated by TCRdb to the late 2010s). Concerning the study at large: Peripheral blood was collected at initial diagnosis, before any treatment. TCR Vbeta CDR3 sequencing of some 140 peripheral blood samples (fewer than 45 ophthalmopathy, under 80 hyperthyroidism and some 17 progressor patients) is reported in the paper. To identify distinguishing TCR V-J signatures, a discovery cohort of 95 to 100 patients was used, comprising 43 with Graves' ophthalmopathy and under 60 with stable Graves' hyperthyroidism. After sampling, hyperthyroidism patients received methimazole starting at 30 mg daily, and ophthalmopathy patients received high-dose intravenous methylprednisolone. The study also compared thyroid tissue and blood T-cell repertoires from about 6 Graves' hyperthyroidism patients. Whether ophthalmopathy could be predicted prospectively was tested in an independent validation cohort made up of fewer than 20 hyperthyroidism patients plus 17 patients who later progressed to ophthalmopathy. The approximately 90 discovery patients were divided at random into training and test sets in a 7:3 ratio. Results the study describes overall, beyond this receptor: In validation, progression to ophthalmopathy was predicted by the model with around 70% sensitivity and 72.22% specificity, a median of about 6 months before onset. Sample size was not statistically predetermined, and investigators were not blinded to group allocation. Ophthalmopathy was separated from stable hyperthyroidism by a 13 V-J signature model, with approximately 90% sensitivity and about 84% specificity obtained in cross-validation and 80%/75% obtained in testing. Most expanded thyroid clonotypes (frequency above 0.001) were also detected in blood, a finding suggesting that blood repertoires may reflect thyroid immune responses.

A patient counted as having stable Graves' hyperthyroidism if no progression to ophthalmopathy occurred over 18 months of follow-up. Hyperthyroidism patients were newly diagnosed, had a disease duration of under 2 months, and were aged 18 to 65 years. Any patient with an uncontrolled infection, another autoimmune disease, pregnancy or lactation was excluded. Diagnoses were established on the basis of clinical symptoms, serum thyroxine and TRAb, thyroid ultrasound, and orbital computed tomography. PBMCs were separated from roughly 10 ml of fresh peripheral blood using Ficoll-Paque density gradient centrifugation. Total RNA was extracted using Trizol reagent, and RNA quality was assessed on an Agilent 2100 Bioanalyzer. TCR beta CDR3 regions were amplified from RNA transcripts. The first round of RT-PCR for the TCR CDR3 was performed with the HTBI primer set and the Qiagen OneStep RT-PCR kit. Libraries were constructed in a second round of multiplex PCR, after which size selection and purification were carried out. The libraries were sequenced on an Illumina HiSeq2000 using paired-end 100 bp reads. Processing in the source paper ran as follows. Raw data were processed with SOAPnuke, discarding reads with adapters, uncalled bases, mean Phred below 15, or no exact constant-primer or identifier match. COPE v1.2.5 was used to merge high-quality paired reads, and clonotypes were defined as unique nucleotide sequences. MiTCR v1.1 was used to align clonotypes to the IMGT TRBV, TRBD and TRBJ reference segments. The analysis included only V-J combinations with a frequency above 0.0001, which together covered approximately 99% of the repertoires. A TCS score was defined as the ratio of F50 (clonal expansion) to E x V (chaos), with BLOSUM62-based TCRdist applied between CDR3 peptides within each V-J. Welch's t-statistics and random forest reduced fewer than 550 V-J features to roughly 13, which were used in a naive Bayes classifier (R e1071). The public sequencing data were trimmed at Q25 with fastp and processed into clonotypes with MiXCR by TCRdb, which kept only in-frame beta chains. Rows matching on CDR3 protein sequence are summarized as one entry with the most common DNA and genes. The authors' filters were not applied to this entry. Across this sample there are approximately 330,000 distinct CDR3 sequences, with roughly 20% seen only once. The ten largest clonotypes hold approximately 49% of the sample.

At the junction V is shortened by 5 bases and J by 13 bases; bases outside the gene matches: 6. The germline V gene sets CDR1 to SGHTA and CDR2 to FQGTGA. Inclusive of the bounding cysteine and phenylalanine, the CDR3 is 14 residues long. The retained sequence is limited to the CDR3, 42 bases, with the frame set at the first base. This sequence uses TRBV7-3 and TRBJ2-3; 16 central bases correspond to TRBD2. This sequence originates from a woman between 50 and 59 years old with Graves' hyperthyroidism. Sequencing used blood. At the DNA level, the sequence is TGTGCCAGCAGCCTGGGACTAGCGGGGGGGGTAAAGTATTTT. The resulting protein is CASSLGLAGGVKYF.